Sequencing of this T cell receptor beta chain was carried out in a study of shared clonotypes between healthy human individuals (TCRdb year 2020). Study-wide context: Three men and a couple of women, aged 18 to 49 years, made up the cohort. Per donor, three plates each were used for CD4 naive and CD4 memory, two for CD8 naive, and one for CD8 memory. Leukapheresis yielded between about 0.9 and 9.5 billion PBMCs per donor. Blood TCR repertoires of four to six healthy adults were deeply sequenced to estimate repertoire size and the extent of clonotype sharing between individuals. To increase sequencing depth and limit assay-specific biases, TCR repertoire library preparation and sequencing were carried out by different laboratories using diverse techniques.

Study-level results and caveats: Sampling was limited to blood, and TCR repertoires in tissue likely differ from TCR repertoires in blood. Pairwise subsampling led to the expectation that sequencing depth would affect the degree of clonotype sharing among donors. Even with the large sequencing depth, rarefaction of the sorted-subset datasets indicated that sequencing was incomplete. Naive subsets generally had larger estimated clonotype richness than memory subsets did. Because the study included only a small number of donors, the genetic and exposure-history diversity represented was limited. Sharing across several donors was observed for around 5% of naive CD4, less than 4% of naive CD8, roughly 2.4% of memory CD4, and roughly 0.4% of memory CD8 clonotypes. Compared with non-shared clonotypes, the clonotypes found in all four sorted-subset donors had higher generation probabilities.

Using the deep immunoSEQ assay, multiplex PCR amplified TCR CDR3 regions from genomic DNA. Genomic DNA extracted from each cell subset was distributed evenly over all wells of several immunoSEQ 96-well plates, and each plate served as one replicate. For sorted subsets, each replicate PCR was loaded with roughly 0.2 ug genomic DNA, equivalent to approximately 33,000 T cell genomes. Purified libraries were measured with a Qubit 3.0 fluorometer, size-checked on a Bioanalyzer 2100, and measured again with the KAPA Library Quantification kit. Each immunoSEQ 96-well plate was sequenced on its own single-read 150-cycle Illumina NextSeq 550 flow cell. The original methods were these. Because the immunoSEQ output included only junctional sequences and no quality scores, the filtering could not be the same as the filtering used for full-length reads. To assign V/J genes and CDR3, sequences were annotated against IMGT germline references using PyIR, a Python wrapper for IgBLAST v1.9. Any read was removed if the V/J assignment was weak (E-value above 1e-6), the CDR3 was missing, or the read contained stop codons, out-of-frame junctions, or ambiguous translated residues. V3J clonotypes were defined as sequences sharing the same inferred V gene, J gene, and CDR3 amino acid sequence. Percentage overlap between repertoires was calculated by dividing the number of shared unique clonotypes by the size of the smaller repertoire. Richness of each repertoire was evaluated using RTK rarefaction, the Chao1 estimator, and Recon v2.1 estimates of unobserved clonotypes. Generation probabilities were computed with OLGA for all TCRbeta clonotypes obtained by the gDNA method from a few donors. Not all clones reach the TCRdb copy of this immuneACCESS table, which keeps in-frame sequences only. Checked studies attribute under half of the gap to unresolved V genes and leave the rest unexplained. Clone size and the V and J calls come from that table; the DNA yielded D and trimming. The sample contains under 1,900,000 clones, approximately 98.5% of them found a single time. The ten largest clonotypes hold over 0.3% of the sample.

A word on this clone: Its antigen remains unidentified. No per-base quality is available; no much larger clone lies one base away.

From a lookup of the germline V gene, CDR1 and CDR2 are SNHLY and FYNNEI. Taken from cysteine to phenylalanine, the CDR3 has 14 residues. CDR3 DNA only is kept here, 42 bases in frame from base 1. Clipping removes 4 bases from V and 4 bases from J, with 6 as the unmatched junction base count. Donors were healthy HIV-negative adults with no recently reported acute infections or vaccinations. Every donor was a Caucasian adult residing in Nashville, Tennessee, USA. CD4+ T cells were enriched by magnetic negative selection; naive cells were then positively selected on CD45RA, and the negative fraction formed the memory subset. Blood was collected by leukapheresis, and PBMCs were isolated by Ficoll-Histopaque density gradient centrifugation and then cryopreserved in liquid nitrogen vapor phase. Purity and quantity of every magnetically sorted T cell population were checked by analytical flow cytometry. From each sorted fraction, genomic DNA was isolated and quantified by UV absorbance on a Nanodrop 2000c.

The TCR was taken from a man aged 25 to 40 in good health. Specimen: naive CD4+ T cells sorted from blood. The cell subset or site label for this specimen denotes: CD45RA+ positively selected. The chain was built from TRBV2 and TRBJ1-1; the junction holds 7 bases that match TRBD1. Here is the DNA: TGTGCCAGCAGTGTTCTGCGACAGGGCACTGAAGCTTTCTTT. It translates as CASSVLRQGTEAFF.